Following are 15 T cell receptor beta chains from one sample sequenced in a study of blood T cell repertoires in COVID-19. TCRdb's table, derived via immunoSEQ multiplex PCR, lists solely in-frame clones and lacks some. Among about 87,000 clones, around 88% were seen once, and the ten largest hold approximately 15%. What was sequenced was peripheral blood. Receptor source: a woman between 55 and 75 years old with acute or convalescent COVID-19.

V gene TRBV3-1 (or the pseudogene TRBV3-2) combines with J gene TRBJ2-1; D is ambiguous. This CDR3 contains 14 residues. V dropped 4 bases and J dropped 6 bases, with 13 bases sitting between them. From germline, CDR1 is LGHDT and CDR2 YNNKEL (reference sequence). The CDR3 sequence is CASSPIVSGNEQFF. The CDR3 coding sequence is TGTGCCAGCAGCCCAATCGTCAGTGGCAATGAGCAGTTCTTC.

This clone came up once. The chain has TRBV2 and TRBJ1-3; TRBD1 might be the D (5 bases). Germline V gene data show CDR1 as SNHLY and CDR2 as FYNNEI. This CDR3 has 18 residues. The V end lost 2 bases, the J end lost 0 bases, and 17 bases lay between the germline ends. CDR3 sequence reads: CASSEMGQFGFSGNTIYF. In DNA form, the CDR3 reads TGTGCCAGCAGTGAAATGGGGCAGTTCGGTTTCTCTGGAAACACCATATATTTT.

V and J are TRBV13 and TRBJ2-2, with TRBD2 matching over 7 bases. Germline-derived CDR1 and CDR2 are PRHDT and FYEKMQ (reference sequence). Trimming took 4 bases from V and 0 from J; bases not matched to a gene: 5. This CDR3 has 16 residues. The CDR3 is CASSSGLGSNTGELFF. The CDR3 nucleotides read TGTGCCAGCAGCTCAGGACTAGGGTCGAACACCGGGGAGCTGTTTTTT. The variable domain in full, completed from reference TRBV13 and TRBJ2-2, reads AAGVIQSPRHLIKEKRETATLKCYPIPRHDTVYWYQQGPGQDPQFLISFYEKMQSDKGSIPDRFSAQQFSDYHSELNMSSLELGDSALYFCASSSGLGSNTGELFFGEGSRLTVL.

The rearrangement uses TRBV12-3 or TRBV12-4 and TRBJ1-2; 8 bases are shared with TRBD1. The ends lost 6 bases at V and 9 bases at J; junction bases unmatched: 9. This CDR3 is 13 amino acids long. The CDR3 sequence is CASRETGGRSYTF. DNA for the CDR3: TGTGCCAGCAGAGAAACAGGGGGAAGGAGCTACACCTTC.

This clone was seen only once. The CDR3 region is CASSLGPGGASGANVLTF. For the CDR3, the DNA is TGCGCCAGCAGCTTGGGGCCAGGGGGCGCATCTGGGGCCAACGTCCTGACTTTC. This chain links TRBV4-1 with TRBJ2-6; 8 nucleotides line up with TRBD1. Per the germline V gene, CDR1 is MGHRA and CDR2 is YSYEKL. This CDR3 comprises 18 residues. V lost 5 bases and J lost 1; bases outside the gene matches: 10.

CDR3 nucleotides: TGTGCCAGCAGCTGGACAGGGGGGACCCAGTACTTC. Encoded protein: CASSWTGGTQYF. J is TRBJ2-5 and V is TRBV11-2, with 10 bases matching TRBD1. With 4 bases clipped from V and 7 bases from J, the junction kept 0 bases outside the gene matches. This CDR3 has 12 residues. Germline CDR1 SGHAT, CDR2 FQNNGV.

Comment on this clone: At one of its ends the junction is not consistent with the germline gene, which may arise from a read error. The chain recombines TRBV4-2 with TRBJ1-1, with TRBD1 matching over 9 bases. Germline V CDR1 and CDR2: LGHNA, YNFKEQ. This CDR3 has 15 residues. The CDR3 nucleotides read TGTGCCAGCAGCCGCAACACAGGGGGCGCAACTTCCGAGGACTTT. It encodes CASSRNTGGATSEDF.

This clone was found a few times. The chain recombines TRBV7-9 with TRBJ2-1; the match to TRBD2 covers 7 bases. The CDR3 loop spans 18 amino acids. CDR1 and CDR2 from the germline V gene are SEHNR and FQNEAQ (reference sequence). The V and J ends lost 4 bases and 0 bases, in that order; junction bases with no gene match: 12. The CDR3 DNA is TGTGCCAGCAGCTCGCTAGCGGACCCTAACAGCTCCTACAATGAGCAGTTCTTC. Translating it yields CASSSLADPNSSYNEQFF.

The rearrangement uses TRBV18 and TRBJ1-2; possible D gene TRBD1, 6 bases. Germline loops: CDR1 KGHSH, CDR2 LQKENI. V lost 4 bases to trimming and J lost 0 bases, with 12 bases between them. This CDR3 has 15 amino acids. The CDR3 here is CASSRAGDPNYGYTF. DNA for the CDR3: TGTGCCAGCTCACGGGCAGGGGACCCTAACTATGGCTACACCTTC.

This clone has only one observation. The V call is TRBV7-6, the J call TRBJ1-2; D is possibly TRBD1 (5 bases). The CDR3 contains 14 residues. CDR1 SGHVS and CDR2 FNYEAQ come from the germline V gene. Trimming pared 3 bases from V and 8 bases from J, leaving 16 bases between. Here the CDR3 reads CASSFDSLTGGYTF. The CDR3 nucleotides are TGTGCCAGCAGCTTTGACAGCCTAACTGGGGGCTACACCTTC.

CDR3 loop: CASSRDRAAYGYTF. The CDR3 DNA is TGTGCCAGCAGCCGCGACAGGGCGGCCTATGGCTACACCTTC. The chain combines TRBV7-2 with TRBJ1-2; 7 positions agree with TRBD1. The CDR3 extends over 14 amino acids. Per the germline V gene, CDR1 is SGHTA and CDR2 is FQGNSA. Trimming took 5 bases from V and 4 from J; bases not matched to a gene: 7.

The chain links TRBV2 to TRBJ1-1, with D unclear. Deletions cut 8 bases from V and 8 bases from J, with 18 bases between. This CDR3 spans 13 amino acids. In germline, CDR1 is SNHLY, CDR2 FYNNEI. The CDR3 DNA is TGTGCCAGCGGTGGTGGGCATCTCTCAGAAGCTTTCTTT. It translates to CASGGGHLSEAFF.

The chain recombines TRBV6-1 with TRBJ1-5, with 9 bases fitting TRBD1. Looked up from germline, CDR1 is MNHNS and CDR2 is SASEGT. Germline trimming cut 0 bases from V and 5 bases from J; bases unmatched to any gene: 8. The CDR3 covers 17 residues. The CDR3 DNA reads TGTGCCAGCAGTGAAGCTGGGACAGGGTTGGTGCATCAGCCCCAGCATTTT. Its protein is CASSEAGTGLVHQPQHF.

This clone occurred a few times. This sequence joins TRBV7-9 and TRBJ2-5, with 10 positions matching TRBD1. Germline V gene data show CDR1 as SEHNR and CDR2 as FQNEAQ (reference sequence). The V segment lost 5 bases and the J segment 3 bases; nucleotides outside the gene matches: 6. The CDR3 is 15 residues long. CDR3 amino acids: CASSPWDRGEETQYF. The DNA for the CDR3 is TGTGCCAGCAGCCCATGGGACAGGGGTGAAGAGACCCAGTACTTC.

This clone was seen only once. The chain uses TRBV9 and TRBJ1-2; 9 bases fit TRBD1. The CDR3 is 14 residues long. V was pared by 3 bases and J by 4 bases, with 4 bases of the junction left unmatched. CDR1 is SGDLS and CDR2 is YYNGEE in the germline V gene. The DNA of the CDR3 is TGTGCCAGCAGCGCCGGGACAGGGACCTATGGCTACACCTTC. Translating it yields CASSAGTGTYGYTF.